One sample yielded the 16 T cell receptor beta chains listed below, sequenced in a study of blood T cell repertoires in COVID-19. Generated by immunoSEQ multiplex PCR, the TCRdb table keeps only in-frame clones and is missing some. The table shows some 100,000 clones, with over 80% occurring only once. The source material was peripheral blood. Source of these receptors: a human donor with active COVID-19. The donor label of this sample is uncertain.

This rearrangement joins TRBV5-4 to TRBJ1-6; the D gene is possibly TRBD1 (5 bases). Germline loops: CDR1 SGHNT, CDR2 YYREEE (reference sequence). The ends were cut back, 3 bases at V and 10 bases at J, with 26 bases in the middle. This CDR3 region has 18 residues. DNA for the CDR3: TGTGCCAGCAGCTATGGGGCGCCTCCTCCCTCGTTGAGGTCACCCCTCCACTTT. Translation: CASSYGAPPPSLRSPLHF.

The J gene is TRBJ2-3, the V gene TRBV18; possibly TRBD1 for D (6 bases). Germline V gene sequence: CDR1 KGHSH, CDR2 LQKENI. V lost 0 bases to trimming and J lost 2 bases, with 9 bases between them. The CDR3 length is 15 residues. The CDR3 region is CASSPPQGYTDTQYF. Written as DNA, the CDR3 is TGTGCCAGCTCACCACCGCAGGGGTACACAGATACGCAGTATTTT.

The chain employs TRBV24-1 and TRBJ1-5; D is unclear. V was clipped by 2 bases and J by 1 base, with 11 bases between them. Germline CDR1 and CDR2: KGHDR and SFDVKD. The CDR3 contains 16 residues. The CDR3 loop is CATSDSSGLSNQPQHF. CDR3 bases: TGTGCCACCAGTGATTCCTCGGGGTTGAGCAATCAGCCCCAGCATTTT.

The chain recombines TRBV12-5 with TRBJ2-7, with 7 bases that match TRBD1. This CDR3 contains 14 residues. Germline V CDR1 and CDR2: LGHNT, FRNRAP. The V segment lost 5 bases and the J segment 2 bases; nucleotides outside the gene matches: 6. CDR3 in amino acids: CASGKITGAYEQYF. The DNA for the CDR3 is TGTGCTAGTGGTAAAATAACAGGGGCCTACGAGCAGTACTTC.

The V and J genes are TRBV2 and TRBJ1-5, with 8 positions matching TRBD1. CDR3 size: 15 residues. Germline trimming cut 4 bases from V and 5 bases from J; bases unmatched to any gene: 7. Looked up from germline, CDR1 is SNHLY and CDR2 is FYNNEI. The CDR3 protein is CASSVQTGGDQPQHF. The DNA of the CDR3 is TGTGCCAGCAGTGTTCAAACAGGGGGAGATCAGCCCCAGCATTTT.

The chain is built from TRBV6-6 and TRBJ2-5; the D gene is possibly TRBD1 (6 bases). V was clipped by 5 bases and J by 10 bases, with 17 bases between them. The CDR3 spans 13 residues. The germline CDR1 and CDR2 sequences are MNHNY and SVGAGI (reference sequence). The CDR3 sequence: CASSPTGWQDQYF. CDR3 in DNA: TGTGCCAGCAGTCCTACAGGGTGGCAAGACCAGTACTTC.

The chain couples TRBV6-6 to TRBJ1-1; D might be TRBD1 (5 bases). The ends were cut back, 4 bases at V and 1 base at J, with 7 bases in the middle. CDR3 size: 13 residues. The germline V gene has CDR1 MNHNY and CDR2 SVGAGI (reference sequence). The CDR3 here is CASSSGRNTEAFF. The CDR3 DNA sequence: TGTGCCAGCAGTTCAGGGCGGAACACTGAAGCTTTCTTT.

This clone was counted only a few times. The V call is TRBV7-2, the J call TRBJ1-1, with D perhaps matching TRBD1 (5 bases). Germline V lookup: CDR1 SGHTA, CDR2 FQGNSA. V dropped 3 bases and J dropped 4 bases, with 18 bases sitting between them. CDR3 size: 16 residues. DNA of the CDR3: TGTGCCAGCAGCTTTCCTTCCAGGGTTTATGGCACTGAAGCTTTCTTT. Protein product: CASSFPSRVYGTEAFF.

The chain combines TRBV3-1 (or the pseudogene TRBV3-2) with TRBJ2-5; TRBD1 aligns across 8 bases. The CDR3 has 14 amino acids. The germline V gene has CDR1 LGHDT and CDR2 YNNKEL (reference sequence). The V segment lost 1 base and the J segment 6 bases; nucleotides outside the gene matches: 4. Here the CDR3 DNA reads TGTGCCAGCAGCCAAGCAGGGGGCGGGCAGACCCAGTACTTC. Amino acid sequence: CASSQAGGGQTQYF.

This clone occurred once. This chain joins TRBV19 and TRBJ1-4, with D possibly being TRBD1 (5 bases). The CDR3 extends over 17 amino acids. CDR1 is LNHDA, CDR2 SQIVND, per germline (reference sequence). The germline V and J ends were trimmed by 1 base and 12 bases, with 24 bases remaining between them. CDR3 nucleotides: TGTGCCAGTAGTATAGTCGGGACTCGCTTGGGCCCTAAGGAACTGTTTTTT. It is translated as CASSIVGTRLGPKELFF.

This chain links TRBV5-4 with TRBJ2-1; 8 bases are shared with TRBD1. Germline V gene lookup returns CDR1 SGHNT and CDR2 YYREEE (reference sequence). The CDR3 is 15 residues long. The V gene end was trimmed by 4 bases and the J gene end by 3 bases; junction bases not matched to a gene: 6. The CDR3 DNA is TGTGCCAGCAGCCCGCGGGACAGGTTCTACAATGAGCAGTTCTTC. Translation: CASSPRDRFYNEQFF.

The chain uses TRBV29-1 and TRBJ1-4; D remains unclear. V dropped 0 bases and J dropped 6 bases, with 8 bases sitting between them. The CDR3 covers 13 residues. Looked up from germline, CDR1 is SQVTM and CDR2 is ANQGSEA. CDR3 protein: CSVEERGHEKLFF. The DNA for the CDR3 is TGCAGCGTTGAAGAACGAGGCCATGAAAAACTGTTTTTT.

The chain is built from TRBV29-1 and TRBJ1-2, with unresolved D. Trimming took off 4 bases at V and 0 bases at J, with 9 bases between the two ends. CDR1 is SQVTM and CDR2 is ANQGSEA in the germline V gene. The CDR3 has 13 amino acids. DNA of the CDR3: TGCAGCGTTGCTGCCGGGGCTAACTATGGCTACACCTTC. Translating gives CSVAAGANYGYTF.

The chain employs TRBV11-2 and TRBJ2-2, with 8 bases fitting TRBD2. The CDR3 length is 17 residues. The germline gives CDR1 SGHAT, CDR2 FQNNGV. V trimming: 1 base; J trimming: 3 bases; junction bases outside the gene matches: 7. CDR3 loop: CASSLVGRGAHTGELFF. CDR3 DNA sequence: TGTGCCAGCAGCTTAGTGGGGCGGGGGGCCCACACCGGGGAGCTGTTTTTT.

The CDR3 nucleotides read TGTGCCAGCAGCTTCGGGGGAGACACTGAAGCTTTCTTT. Its protein is CASSFGGDTEAFF. The J gene is TRBJ1-1, the V gene TRBV7-2; maybe TRBD1 (5 bases). The CDR3 contains 13 residues. CDR1 is SGHTA, CDR2 FQGNSA, per germline. V dropped 3 bases and J dropped 3 bases, with 8 bases sitting between them.

The chain combines TRBV7-9 with TRBJ1-4, with a tentative D call TRBD1 (6 bases). This CDR3 spans 14 amino acids. Germline CDR1 SEHNR, CDR2 FQNEAQ (reference sequence). V was trimmed by 3 bases and J by 5 bases, leaving 10 bases between them. The CDR3 loop is CASSLGGLNEKLFF. The DNA for the CDR3 is TGTGCCAGCAGCTTGGGGGGGCTAAATGAAAAACTGTTTTTT.